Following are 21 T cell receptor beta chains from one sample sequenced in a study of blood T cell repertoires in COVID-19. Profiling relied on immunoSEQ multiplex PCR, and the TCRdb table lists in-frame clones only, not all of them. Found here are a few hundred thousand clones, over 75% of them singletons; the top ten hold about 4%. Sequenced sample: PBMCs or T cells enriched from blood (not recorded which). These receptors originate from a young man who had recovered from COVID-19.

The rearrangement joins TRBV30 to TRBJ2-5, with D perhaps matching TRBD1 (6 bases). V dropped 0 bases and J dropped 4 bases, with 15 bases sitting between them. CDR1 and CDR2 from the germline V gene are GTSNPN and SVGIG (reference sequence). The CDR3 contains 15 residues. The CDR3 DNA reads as TGTGCCTGGAGTGTAGTCCAGGGGCCATCAGAGACCCAGTACTTC. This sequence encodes CAWSVVQGPSETQYF.

In DNA form, the CDR3 reads TGTGCCAGCAGCTTAGGGACAGGCTATCAGCCCCAGCATTTT. This gives the protein CASSLGTGYQPQHF. The J gene is TRBJ1-5, the V gene TRBV7-2; 7 nucleotides line up with TRBD1. This CDR3 contains 14 residues. Germline V gene lookup returns CDR1 SGHTA and CDR2 FQGNSA. V shed 1 base and J 5 bases; nucleotides not matched to a gene: 2.

The CDR3 is CASSLQGVSSYEQYF. DNA for the CDR3: TGTGCCAGCAGTTTACAGGGGGTAAGCTCCTACGAGCAGTACTTC. The rearrangement uses TRBV27 and TRBJ2-7; 7 bases match TRBD1. The CDR3 length is 15 residues. V lost 2 bases, J lost 0 bases, and 4 bases stayed unmatched. Germline loops: CDR1 MNHEY, CDR2 SMNVEV (reference sequence).

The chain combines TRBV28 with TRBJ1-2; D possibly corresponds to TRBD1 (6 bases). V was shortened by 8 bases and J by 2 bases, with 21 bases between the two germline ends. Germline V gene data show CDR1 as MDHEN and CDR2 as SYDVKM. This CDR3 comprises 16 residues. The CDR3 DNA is TGTGCCAGCGGGACTAGAGGGGGACAACAAAACTATGGCTACACCTTC. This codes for CASGTRGGQQNYGYTF.

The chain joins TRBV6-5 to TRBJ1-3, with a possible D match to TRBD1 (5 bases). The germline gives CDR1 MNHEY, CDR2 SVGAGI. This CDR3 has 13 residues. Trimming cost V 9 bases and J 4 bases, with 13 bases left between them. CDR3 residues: CASSWGEGNTIYF. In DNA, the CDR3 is TGTGCCAGTTCATGGGGGGAGGGAAACACCATATATTTT.

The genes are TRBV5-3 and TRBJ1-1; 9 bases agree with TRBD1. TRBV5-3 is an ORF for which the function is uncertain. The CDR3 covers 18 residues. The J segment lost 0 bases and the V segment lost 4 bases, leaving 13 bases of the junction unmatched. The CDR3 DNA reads TGTGCCAGAAGCGGTGAGGGGGACAGGGAGGAAGTGAACACTGAAGCTTTCTTT. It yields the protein CARSGEGDREEVNTEAFF.

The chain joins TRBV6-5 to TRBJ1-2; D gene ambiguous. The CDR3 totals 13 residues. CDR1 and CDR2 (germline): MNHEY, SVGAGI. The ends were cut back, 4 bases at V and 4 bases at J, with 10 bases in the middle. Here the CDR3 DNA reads TGTGCCAGCAGTTTCGACTCGGCCTATGGCTACACCTTC. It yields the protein CASSFDSAYGYTF.

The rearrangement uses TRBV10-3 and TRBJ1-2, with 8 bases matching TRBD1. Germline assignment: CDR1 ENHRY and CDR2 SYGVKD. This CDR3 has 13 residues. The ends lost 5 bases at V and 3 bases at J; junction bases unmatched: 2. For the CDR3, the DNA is TGTGCCATCAGTCAGACAGGGGACTATGGCTACACCTTC. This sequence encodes CAISQTGDYGYTF.

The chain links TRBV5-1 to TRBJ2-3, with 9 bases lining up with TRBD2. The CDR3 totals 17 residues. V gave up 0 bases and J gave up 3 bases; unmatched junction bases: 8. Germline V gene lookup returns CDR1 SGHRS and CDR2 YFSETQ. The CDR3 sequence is CASSLGLTSGTTDTQYF. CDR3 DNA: TGCGCCAGCAGCTTGGGTCTGACTAGCGGAACGACAGATACGCAGTATTTT.

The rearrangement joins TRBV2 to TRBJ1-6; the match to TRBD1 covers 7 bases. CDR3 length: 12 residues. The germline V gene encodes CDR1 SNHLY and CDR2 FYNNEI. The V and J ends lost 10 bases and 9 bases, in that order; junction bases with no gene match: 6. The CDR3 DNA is TGTGCCACCACACAGGGGTTTTCACCCCTCCACTTT. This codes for CATTQGFSPLHF. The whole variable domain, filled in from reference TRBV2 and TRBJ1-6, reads EPEVTQTPSHQVTQMGQEVILRCVPISNHLYFYWYRQILGQKVEFLVSFYNNEISEKSEIFDDQFSVERPDGSNFTLKIRSTKLEDSAMYFCATTQGFSPLHFGNGTRLTVT.

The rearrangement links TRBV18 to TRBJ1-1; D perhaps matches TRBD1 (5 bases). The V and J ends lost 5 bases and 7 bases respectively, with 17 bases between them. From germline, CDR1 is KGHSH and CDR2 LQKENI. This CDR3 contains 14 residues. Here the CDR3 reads CASSNGGGLSEAFF. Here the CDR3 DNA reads TGTGCCAGCTCAAATGGCGGGGGGTTGAGTGAAGCTTTCTTT. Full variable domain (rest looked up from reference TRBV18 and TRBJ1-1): NAGVMQNPRHLVRRRGQEARLRCSPMKGHSHVYWYRQLPEEGLKFMVYLQKENIIDESGMPKERFSAEFPKEGPSILRIQQVVRGDSAAYFCASSNGGGLSEAFFGQGTRLTVV.

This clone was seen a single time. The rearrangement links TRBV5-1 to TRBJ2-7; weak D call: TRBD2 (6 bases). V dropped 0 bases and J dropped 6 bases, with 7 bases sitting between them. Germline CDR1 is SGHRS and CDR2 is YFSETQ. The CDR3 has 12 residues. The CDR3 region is CASSLVGGEQYF. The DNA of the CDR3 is TGCGCCAGCAGCTTGGTGGGAGGCGAGCAGTACTTC.

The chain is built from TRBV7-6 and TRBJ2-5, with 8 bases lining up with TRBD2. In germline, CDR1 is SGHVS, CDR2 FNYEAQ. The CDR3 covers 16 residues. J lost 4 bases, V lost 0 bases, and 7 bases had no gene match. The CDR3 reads CASSLAWGTRGETQYF. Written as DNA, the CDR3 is TGTGCCAGCAGCTTAGCGTGGGGGACTAGGGGAGAGACCCAGTACTTC.

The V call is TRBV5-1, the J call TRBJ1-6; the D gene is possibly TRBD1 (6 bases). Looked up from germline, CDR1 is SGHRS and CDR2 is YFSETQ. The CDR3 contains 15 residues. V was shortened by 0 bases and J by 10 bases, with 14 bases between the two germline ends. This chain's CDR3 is CASSLVAQGESPLHF. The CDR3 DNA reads TGCGCCAGCAGCTTGGTAGCACAGGGAGAGTCACCCCTCCACTTT.

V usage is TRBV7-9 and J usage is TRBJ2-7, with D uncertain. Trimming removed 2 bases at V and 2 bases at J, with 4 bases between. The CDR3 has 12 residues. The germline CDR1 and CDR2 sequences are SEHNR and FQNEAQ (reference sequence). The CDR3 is CASSLQTYEQYF. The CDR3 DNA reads TGTGCCAGCAGCTTACAAACCTACGAGCAGTACTTC.

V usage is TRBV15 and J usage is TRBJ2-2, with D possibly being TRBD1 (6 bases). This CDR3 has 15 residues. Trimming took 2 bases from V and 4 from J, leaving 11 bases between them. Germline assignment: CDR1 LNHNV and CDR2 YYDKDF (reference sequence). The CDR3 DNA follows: TGTGCCACCAGCAGAAGGACAGCACCCACCGGGGAGCTGTTTTTT. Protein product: CATSRRTAPTGELFF.

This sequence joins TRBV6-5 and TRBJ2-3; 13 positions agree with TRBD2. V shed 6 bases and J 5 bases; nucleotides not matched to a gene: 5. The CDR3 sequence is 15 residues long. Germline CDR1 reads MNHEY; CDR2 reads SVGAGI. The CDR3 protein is CASRRTSGRIDTQYF. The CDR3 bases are TGTGCCAGCAGGAGGACTAGCGGGAGAATAGATACGCAGTATTTT.

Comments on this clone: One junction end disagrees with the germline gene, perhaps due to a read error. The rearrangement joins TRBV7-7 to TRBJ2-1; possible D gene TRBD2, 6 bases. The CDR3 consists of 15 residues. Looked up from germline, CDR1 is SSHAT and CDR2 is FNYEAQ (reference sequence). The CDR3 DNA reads TGTGCTAGCAGCTTTGGGACTGGAGGGTACAATGAGCAGTTCTTC. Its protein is CASSFGTGGYNEQFF.

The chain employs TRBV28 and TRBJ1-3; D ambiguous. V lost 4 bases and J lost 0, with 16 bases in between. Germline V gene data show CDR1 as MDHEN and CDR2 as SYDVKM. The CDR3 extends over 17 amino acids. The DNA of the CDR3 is TGTGCCAGCAGTTCCCCGCCGAGCCCTGACTCTGGAAACACCATATATTTT. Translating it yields CASSSPPSPDSGNTIYF.

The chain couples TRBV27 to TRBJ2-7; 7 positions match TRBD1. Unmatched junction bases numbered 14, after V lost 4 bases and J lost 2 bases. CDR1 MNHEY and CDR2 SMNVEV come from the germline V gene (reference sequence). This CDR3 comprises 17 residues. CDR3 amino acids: CASSSKVLRDRPYEQYF. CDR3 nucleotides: TGTGCCAGCAGTTCAAAGGTCCTCCGGGACAGACCCTACGAGCAGTACTTC.

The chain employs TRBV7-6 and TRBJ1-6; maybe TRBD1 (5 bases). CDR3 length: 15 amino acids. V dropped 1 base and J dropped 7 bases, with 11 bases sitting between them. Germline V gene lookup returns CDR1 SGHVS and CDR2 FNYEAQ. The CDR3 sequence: CASSLGGLKNSPLHF. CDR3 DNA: TGTGCCAGCAGCTTAGGGGGCCTCAAGAATTCACCCCTCCACTTT.